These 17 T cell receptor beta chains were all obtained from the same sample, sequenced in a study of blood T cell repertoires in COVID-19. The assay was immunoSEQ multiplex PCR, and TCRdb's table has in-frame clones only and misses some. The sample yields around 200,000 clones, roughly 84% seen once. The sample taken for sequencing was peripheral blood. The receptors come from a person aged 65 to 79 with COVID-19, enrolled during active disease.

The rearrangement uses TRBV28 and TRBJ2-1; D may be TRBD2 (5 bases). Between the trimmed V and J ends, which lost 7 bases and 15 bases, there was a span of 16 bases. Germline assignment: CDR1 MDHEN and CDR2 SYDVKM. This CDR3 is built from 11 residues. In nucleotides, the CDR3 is TGTGCCAGCACCGGGATGGGCCCCTCGTTCTTC. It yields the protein CASTGMGPSFF.

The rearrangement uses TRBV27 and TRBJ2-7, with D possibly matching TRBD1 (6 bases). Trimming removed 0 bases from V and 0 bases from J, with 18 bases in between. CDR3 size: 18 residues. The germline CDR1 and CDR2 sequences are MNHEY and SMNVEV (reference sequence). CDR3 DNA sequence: TGTGCCAGCAGTTTATCTGGCAGGAGACAGGATCGCTCCTACGAGCAGTACTTC. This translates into CASSLSGRRQDRSYEQYF.

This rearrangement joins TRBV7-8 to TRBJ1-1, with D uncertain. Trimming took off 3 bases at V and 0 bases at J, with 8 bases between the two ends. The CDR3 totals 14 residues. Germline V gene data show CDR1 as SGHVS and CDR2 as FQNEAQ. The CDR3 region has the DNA TGTGCCAGCAGCTTGCAGGAAATGAACACTGAAGCTTTCTTT. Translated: CASSLQEMNTEAFF.

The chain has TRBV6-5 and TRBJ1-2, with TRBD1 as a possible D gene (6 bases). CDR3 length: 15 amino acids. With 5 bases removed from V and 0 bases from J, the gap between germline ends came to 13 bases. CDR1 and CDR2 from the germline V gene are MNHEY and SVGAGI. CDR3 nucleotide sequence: TGTGCCAGCAGTCCTAACAGGGTTTCTAACTATGGCTACACCTTC. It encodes CASSPNRVSNYGYTF.

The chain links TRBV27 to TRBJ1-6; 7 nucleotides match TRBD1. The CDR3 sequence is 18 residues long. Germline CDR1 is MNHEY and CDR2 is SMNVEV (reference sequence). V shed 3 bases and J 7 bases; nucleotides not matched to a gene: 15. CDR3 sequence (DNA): TGTGCCAGCAGTTTTGGGCCAAGGGGGCGGGGAAGCAATTCACCCCTCCACTTT. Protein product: CASSFGPRGRGSNSPLHF.

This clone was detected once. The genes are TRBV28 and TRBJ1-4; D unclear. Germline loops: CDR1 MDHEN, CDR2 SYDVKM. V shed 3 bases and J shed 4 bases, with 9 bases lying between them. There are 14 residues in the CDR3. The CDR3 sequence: CASSFYSLNEKLFF. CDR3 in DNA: TGTGCCAGCAGTTTTTACAGCCTTAATGAAAAACTGTTTTTT.

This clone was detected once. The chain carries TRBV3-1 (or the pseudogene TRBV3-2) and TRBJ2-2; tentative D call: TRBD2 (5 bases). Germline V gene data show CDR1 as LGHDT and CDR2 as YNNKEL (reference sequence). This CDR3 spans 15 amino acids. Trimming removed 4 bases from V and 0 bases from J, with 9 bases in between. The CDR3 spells CASSPAATNTGELFF. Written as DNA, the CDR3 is TGTGCCAGCAGCCCAGCGGCAACGAACACCGGGGAGCTGTTTTTT.

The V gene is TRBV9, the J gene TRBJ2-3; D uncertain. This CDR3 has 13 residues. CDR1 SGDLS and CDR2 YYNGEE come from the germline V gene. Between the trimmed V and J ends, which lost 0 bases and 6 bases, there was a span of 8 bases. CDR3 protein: CASSVVQVDTQYF. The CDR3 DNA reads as TGTGCCAGCAGCGTAGTGCAGGTGGATACGCAGTATTTT.

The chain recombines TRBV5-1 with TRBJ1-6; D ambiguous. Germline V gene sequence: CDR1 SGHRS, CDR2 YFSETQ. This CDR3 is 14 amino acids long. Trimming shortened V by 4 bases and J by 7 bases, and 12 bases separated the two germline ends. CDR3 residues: CASSQMDYNSPLHF. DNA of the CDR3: TGCGCCAGCAGCCAGATGGACTACAATTCACCCCTCCACTTT.

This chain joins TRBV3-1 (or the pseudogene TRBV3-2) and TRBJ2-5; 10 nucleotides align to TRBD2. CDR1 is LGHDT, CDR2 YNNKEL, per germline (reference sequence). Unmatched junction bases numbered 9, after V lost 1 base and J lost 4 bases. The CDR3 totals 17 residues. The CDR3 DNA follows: TGTGCCAGCAGCCAAGGCCCAGCGGGGGGGGTAAGAGAGACCCAGTACTTC. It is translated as CASSQGPAGGVRETQYF.

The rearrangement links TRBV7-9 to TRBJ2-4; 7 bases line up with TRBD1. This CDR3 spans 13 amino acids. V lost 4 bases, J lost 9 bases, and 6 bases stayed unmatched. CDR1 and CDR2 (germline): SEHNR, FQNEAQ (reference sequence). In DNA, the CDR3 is TGTGCCAGCAGCTCGACAGGGTTTGGCATTCAGTACTTC. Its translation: CASSSTGFGIQYF.

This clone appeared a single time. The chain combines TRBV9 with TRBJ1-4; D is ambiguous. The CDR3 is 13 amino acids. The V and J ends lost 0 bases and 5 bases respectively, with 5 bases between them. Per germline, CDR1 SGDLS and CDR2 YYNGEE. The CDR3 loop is CASSVVENEKLFF. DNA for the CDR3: TGTGCCAGCAGCGTAGTGGAGAATGAAAAACTGTTTTTT.

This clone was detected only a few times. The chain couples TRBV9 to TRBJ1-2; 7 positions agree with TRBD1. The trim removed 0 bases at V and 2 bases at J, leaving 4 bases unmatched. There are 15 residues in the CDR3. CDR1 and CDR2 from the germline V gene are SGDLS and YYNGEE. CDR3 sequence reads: CASSVEDRLNYGYTF. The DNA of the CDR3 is TGTGCCAGCAGCGTAGAGGACAGGCTAAACTATGGCTACACCTTC.

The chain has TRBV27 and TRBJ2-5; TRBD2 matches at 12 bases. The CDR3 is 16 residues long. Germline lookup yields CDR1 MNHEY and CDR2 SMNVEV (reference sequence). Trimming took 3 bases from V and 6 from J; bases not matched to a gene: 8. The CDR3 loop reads CASSLRLAGGPKTQYF. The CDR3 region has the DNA TGTGCCAGCAGTTTGCGGCTAGCGGGAGGGCCGAAGACCCAGTACTTC.

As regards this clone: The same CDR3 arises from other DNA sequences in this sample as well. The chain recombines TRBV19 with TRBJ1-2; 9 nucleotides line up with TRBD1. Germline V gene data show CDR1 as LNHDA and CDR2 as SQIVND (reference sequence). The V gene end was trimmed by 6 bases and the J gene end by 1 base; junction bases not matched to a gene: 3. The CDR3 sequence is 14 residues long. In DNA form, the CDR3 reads TGTGCCAGTAGCTCGACAGGGGGTAACTATGGCTACACCTTC. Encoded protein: CASSSTGGNYGYTF.

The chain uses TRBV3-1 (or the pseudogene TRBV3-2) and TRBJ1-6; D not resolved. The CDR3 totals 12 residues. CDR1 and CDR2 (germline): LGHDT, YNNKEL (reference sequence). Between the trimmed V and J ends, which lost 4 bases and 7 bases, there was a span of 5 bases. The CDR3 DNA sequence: TGTGCCAGCAGCCTACAGAATTCACCCCTCCACTTT. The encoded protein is CASSLQNSPLHF.

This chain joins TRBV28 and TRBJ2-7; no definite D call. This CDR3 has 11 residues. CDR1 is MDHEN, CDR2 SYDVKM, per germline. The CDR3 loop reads CASGLPYEQYF. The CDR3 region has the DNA TGTGCGTCTGGCCTGCCCTACGAGCAGTACTTC.